One sample yielded the 24 T cell receptor beta chains listed below, sequenced in a study of identical twins. TCRdb processed the 5' RACE reads anew with MiXCR; each CDR3 protein has one entry. The table lists around 490,000 distinct CDR3 sequences, approximately 20% of them singletons, with 0.45% to 0.5% in the top ten. This same sample was also taken into another study, of yellow fever vaccine responses in identical twins.

The sample was CD4+ T cells sorted from blood. The receptors shown here come from a woman between 18 and 29 years old in good health.

V gene TRBV20-1 combines with J gene TRBJ2-1, with a tentative D call TRBD1 (5 bases). CDR1 and CDR2 from the germline V gene are DFQATT and SNEGSKA (reference sequence). This CDR3 region has 14 residues. V lost 6 bases and J lost 0, with 12 bases in between. The CDR3 nucleotides are TGCAGTGCAAGGACACCCAACTCCTACAATGAGCAGTTCTTC. This gives the protein CSARTPNSYNEQFF.

This sequence joins TRBV3-1 and TRBJ1-5, with D maybe TRBD1 (6 bases). V lost 1 base, J lost 4 bases, and 11 bases lay in between. Germline lookup yields CDR1 LGHDT and CDR2 YNNKEL (reference sequence). This CDR3 region has 15 residues. The CDR3 protein is CASSQGAGANQPQHF. The CDR3 region has the DNA TGTGCCAGCAGCCAAGGGGCAGGGGCGAATCAGCCCCAGCATTTT.

This clonotype occurred a few times. The chain employs TRBV6-1 and TRBJ1-2; D gene ambiguous. The V gene lost 3 bases and the J gene lost 5 bases, with 19 bases spanning the gap. Germline CDR1 MNHNS, CDR2 SASEGT. This CDR3 has 16 residues. CDR3 residues: CASSDEALGFGYGYTF. In DNA form, the CDR3 reads TGTGCCAGCAGTGACGAGGCGCTGGGGTTTGGGTATGGCTACACCTTC.

This clonotype was observed a few times. The chain is built from TRBV12-3 or TRBV12-4 and TRBJ2-1; 11 bases align to TRBD2. This CDR3 contains 16 residues. V dropped 5 bases and J dropped 3; count of bases not matched to a gene: 6. The CDR3 nucleotides are TGTGCCAGCAGTCACACTAGCGGGAGCAACTACAATGAGCAGTTCTTC. Translated, it gives CASSHTSGSNYNEQFF.

This clonotype was detected many times. The rearrangement links TRBV12-3 or TRBV12-4 to TRBJ2-3; TRBD1 might be the D (5 bases). CDR3 length: 13 residues. Deletions cut 5 bases from V and 5 bases from J, with 11 bases between. CDR3 in DNA: TGTGCCAGCAGTCTGACAGTGGGAGATACGCAGTATTTT. This encodes CASSLTVGDTQYF.

In this sample, this clonotype turned up a few times. CDR3 loop: CSAAGLYTGELFF. CDR3 DNA sequence: TGCAGTGCCGCGGGACTTTACACCGGGGAGCTGTTTTTT. This chain connects TRBV20-1 to TRBJ2-2, with a tentative D call TRBD2 (6 bases). The germline CDR1 and CDR2 sequences are DFQATT and SNEGSKA (reference sequence). V lost 6 bases and J lost 3, with 11 bases in between. This CDR3 is built from 13 residues.

The table lists this clonotype with a few counts. This rearrangement joins TRBV5-6 to TRBJ1-2; the D gene is possibly TRBD1 (6 bases). This CDR3 comprises 15 residues. The germline gives CDR1 SGHDT, CDR2 YYEEEE. The V and J ends lost 0 bases and 4 bases respectively, with 13 bases between them. The CDR3 nucleotides read TGTGCCAGCAGCTTGGTGCGGGGGGCAGGCTATGGCTACACCTTC. Translated, it gives CASSLVRGAGYGYTF.

The chain employs TRBV18 and TRBJ2-2, with unresolved D. Germline loops: CDR1 KGHSH, CDR2 LQKENI. V was cut by 0 bases and J by 1 base, with 9 bases left in between. The CDR3 is 16 amino acids. CDR3 in amino acids: CASSPPQGKNTGELFF. The CDR3 nucleotides are TGTGCCAGCTCACCACCTCAAGGGAAGAACACCGGGGAGCTGTTTTTT.

V and J are TRBV5-1 and TRBJ2-3; perhaps TRBD2 as D (7 bases). Trimming took 1 base from V and 0 from J, leaving 18 bases between them. The CDR3 has 18 residues. Germline V lookup: CDR1 SGHRS, CDR2 YFSETQ. CDR3 DNA sequence: TGCGCCAGCAGCTTGCCGGGGGGCAAACAACAAAGCACAGATACGCAGTATTTT. Translation gives CASSLPGGKQQSTDTQYF.

Only a few counts were recorded for this clonotype. CDR3 DNA: TGTGCCAGCACAACTTTGGCGGGTCGCACAGATACGCAGTATTTT. Translated: CASTTLAGRTDTQYF. J is TRBJ2-3 and V is TRBV12-3 or TRBV12-4, with D maybe TRBD2 (5 bases). V was shortened by 7 bases and J by 1 base, with 15 bases between the two germline ends. The CDR3 has 15 amino acids.

The chain has TRBV20-1 and TRBJ2-7, with a possible D match to TRBD2 (6 bases). This CDR3 is built from 14 residues. Germline loops: CDR1 DFQATT, CDR2 SNEGSKA (reference sequence). The germline V and J ends were trimmed by 2 bases and 9 bases, with 20 bases remaining between them. In DNA form, the CDR3 reads TGCAGTGCTAGATCCCCCGGGACTGGGACTCGGCAGTACTTC. Translation gives CSARSPGTGTRQYF.

Ten or more counts support this clonotype. V and J are TRBV12-3 or TRBV12-4 and TRBJ2-7, with no clear D. The CDR3 runs 11 residues. V shed 3 bases and J shed 6 bases, with 6 bases lying between them. CDR3 region: CASSFLGEQYF. The CDR3 DNA reads TGTGCCAGCAGTTTTTTGGGCGAGCAGTACTTC.

The rearrangement links TRBV13 to TRBJ2-7; D is unclear. Germline values: CDR1 PRHDT, CDR2 FYEKMQ (reference sequence). The CDR3 is 15 residues long. V was shortened by 5 bases and J by 1 base, with 15 bases between the two germline ends. Here the CDR3 DNA reads TGTGCCAGCAGCCCAGCTGGGGTACAGTCCTACGAGCAGTACTTC. The encoded protein is CASSPAGVQSYEQYF.

The rearrangement uses TRBV6-2 or TRBV6-3 and TRBJ2-1; no firm D call. Trimming took 5 bases from V and 5 from J, leaving 16 bases between them. This CDR3 contains 15 residues. The germline gives CDR1 MNHEY, CDR2 SVGEGT. The CDR3 loop reads CASSHTMGRDNEQFF. CDR3 nucleotides: TGTGCCAGCAGTCACACCATGGGTAGGGACAATGAGCAGTTCTTC.

The chain couples TRBV10-3 to TRBJ2-5, with 9 positions matching TRBD2. Germline CDR1 is ENHRY and CDR2 is SYGVKD. The length of the CDR3 is 14 residues. The trim removed 6 bases at V and 2 bases at J, leaving 4 bases unmatched. CDR3 loop: CAISPSGGQETQYF. CDR3 DNA sequence: TGTGCCATCAGCCCCAGCGGGGGGCAAGAGACCCAGTACTTC.

The gene calls are TRBV3-1 and TRBJ2-1, with a tentative D call TRBD2 (7 bases). V was trimmed by 2 bases and J by 4 bases, leaving 15 bases between them. Germline CDR1 is LGHDT and CDR2 is YNNKEL (reference sequence). The CDR3 length is 16 residues. CDR3 protein: CASSQTRGGRYNEQFF. CDR3 coding DNA: TGTGCCAGCAGCCAAACAAGGGGGGGGCGGTACAATGAGCAGTTCTTC.

The rearrangement uses TRBV10-3 and TRBJ2-5, with 9 positions matching TRBD2. The CDR3 covers 14 residues. Per germline, CDR1 ENHRY and CDR2 SYGVKD. V dropped 6 bases and J dropped 2; count of bases not matched to a gene: 4. CDR3 protein: CAIRPAGGQETQYF. Here the CDR3 DNA reads TGTGCCATCAGGCCAGCGGGGGGACAAGAGACCCAGTACTTC.

This clonotype was counted a few times. The chain recombines TRBV5-1 with TRBJ2-1; D is unclear. Germline V gives CDR1 SGHRS, CDR2 YFSETQ. Trimming shortened V by 0 bases and J by 6 bases, and 16 bases separated the two germline ends. This CDR3 has 16 amino acids. In DNA, the CDR3 is TGCGCCAGCAGCTTGGCCTTAGACCAAGTCTCCAATGAGCAGTTCTTC. Amino acids: CASSLALDQVSNEQFF.

This clonotype was detected only a few times. The rearrangement links TRBV3-1 to TRBJ2-3; D may match TRBD1 or TRBD2 (7 bases each). Trimming cost V 4 bases and J 8 bases, with 25 bases left between them. Germline CDR1 and CDR2: LGHDT and YNNKEL (reference sequence). CDR3 length equals 17 residues. In nucleotides, the CDR3 is TGTGCCAGCAGCCGACGGGGAGGGGGCCCCACGCGGCGTACGCAGTATTTT. This translates into CASSRRGGGPTRRTQYF.

This chain connects TRBV11-2 to TRBJ1-1; TRBD1 agrees at 7 bases. The trim removed 4 bases at V and 7 bases at J, leaving 6 bases unmatched. The CDR3 is made up of 13 amino acids. Germline values: CDR1 SGHAT, CDR2 FQNNGV. CDR3 nucleotide sequence: TGTGCCAGCAGCTCAAGGGGGCGGGATGAAGCTTTCTTT. Protein product: CASSSRGRDEAFF.

This clonotype was seen repeatedly, ten times or more. The rearrangement links TRBV27 to TRBJ2-7; no firm D call. The CDR3 spans 9 residues. The V and J ends lost 7 bases and 3 bases respectively, with 1 base between them. CDR1 is MNHEY and CDR2 is SMNVEV in the germline V gene (reference sequence). In nucleotides, the CDR3 is TGTGCCAGCATCTACGAGCAGTACTTC. This translates into CASIYEQYF.

In its sample, this clonotype was seen once. The chain is built from TRBV7-2 and TRBJ2-7; D is possibly TRBD1 or TRBD2 (5 bases each). This CDR3 has 17 amino acids. CDR1 is SGHTA and CDR2 is FQGNSA in the germline V gene. Trimming took 5 bases from V and 4 from J, leaving 24 bases between them. The CDR3 coding sequence is TGTGCCAGCAGCATACACAGCCCGGGACCCAACCCTTACGAGCAGTACTTC. Encoded protein: CASSIHSPGPNPYEQYF. The complete variable domain, with remaining parts taken from reference TRBV7-2 and TRBJ2-7, reads GAGVSQSPSNKVTEKGKDVELRCDPISGHTALYWYRQSLGQGLEFLIYFQGNSAPDKSGLPSDRFSAERTGGSVSTLTIQRTQQEDSAVYLCASSIHSPGPNPYEQYFGPGTRLTVT.

In this sample, this clonotype turned up once. No conserved phenylalanine or tryptophan ends this CDR3, so it is likely a read error. The chain employs TRBV12-3 or TRBV12-4 and TRBJ2-3; 8 bases are a match to TRBD2. The CDR3 is 15 residues long. V shed 3 bases and J 2 bases; nucleotides not matched to a gene: 4. The CDR3 bases are TGTGCCAGCAGTTTGGGCGGGAGGAACACAGATACGCAGTATCTT. It codes for CASSLGGRNTDTQYL.

This rearrangement joins TRBV20-1 to TRBJ2-3; 11 bases line up with TRBD2. There are 16 residues in the CDR3. CDR1 is DFQATT and CDR2 is SNEGSKA in the germline V gene (reference sequence). Trimming took 0 bases from V and 3 from J; bases not matched to a gene: 5. The CDR3 sequence is CSARDSIAGGTDTQYF. In nucleotides, the CDR3 is TGCAGTGCTAGAGATTCCATAGCGGGAGGGACAGATACGCAGTATTTT.